A selection of T cell receptor beta chains follows, all from one sample in a study of radiation and T cells in renal cell carcinoma. Sequenced by immunoSEQ multiplex PCR; TCRdb stores in-frame clones only, minus some. The sample lists over 30,000 clones; roughly 80% were seen once. Sequencing used blood, obtained from a patient whose treatment included radiotherapy and nephrectomy. The receptors stem from a man aged 55 to 70 with renal cell carcinoma. Each CDR3 is given with its conserved first and last residue. A D gene is named only where the DNA matches it firmly. Size tells how often a clone was seen (once, few, many) or the class of an expanded clone, and some rows leave it out.

>NA|14|TRBV30|TRBJ2-7|once
CAWKWGSGTYEQYF
TGTGCCTGGAAGTGGGGGTCGGGCACCTACGAGCAGTACTTC
>NA|16|TRBV9|TRBJ2-1|once
CASSVRGSRSYNEQFF
TGTGCCAGCAGCGTACGGGGGAGTCGGTCCTACAATGAGCAGTTCTTC
>NA|13|TRBV5-1|TRBJ2-7|NA
CASSQERAYEQYF
TGCGCCAGCAGCCAAGAACGGGCCTACGAGCAGTACTTC
>NA|15|TRBV18|TRBJ2-5|NA
CASSPHQGAQETQYF
TGTGCCAGCTCACCGCACCAGGGCGCTCAAGAGACCCAGTACTTC
>TRBD1|14|TRBV4-3|TRBJ1-6|few
CASSPQGGDSPLHF
TGCGCCAGCAGTCCACAGGGGGGTGATTCACCCCTCCACTTT
>NA|14|TRBV7-3|TRBJ2-1|NA
CASSIVGSRDEQFF
TGTGCCAGCAGCATCGTCGGGAGTCGTGATGAGCAGTTCTTC
>TRBD1|15|TRBV5-1|TRBJ2-1|few
CASSFLQGAMDEQFF
TGCGCCAGCAGCTTTTTACAGGGGGCTATGGATGAGCAGTTCTTC
>NA|14|TRBV5-6|TRBJ1-2|NA
CASSLGHTGYGYTF
TGTGCCAGCAGCTTGGGTCACACGGGCTATGGCTACACCTTC
>TRBD2|16|TRBV4-3|TRBJ2-1|NA
CASSQEWGSGRGEQFF
TGCGCCAGCAGCCAAGAATGGGGTAGCGGGAGGGGTGAGCAGTTCTTC
>TRBD2|16|TRBV9|TRBJ2-3|NA
CASSVEGSGRTDTQYF
TGTGCCAGCAGCGTAGAGGGTAGCGGGAGGACAGATACGCAGTATTTT
>NA|13|TRBV6-6|TRBJ2-7|NA
CASTPTTSYEQYF
TGTGCCAGCACTCCCACTACCTCCTACGAGCAGTACTTC
>NA|12|TRBV29-1|TRBJ2-6|NA
CSVVEPTLVLTF
TGCAGCGTTGTGGAACCCACCCTCGTCCTGACTTTC
>TRBD1|12|TRBV29-1|TRBJ1-2|once
CSIRQGWYGYTF
TGCAGCATCAGACAGGGGTGGTATGGCTACACCTTC
>NA|12|TRBV30|TRBJ2-1|NA
CAWGRVPNEQFF
TGTGCCTGGGGTAGAGTGCCCAATGAGCAGTTCTTC
>TRBD1|15|TRBV28|TRBJ1-5|NA
CASTLDRAPFWPQHF
TGTGCCAGCACTTTGGACAGGGCCCCTTTTTGGCCCCAGCATTTT
>NA|19|TRBV15|TRBJ2-7|NA
CATSRESNPGRAVLHEQYF
TGTGCCACCAGCAGAGAATCTAACCCGGGACGGGCAGTTCTCCACGAGCAGTACTTC
>NA|13|TRBV15|TRBJ1-1|few
CATSRVQNTEAFF
TGTGCCACCAGCAGAGTTCAGAACACTGAAGCTTTCTTT
>TRBD2|15|TRBV18|TRBJ2-3|few
CASSPGLAGEDTQYF
TGTGCCAGCTCACCTGGACTAGCGGGAGAAGATACGCAGTATTTT
>TRBD1|16|TRBV7-9|TRBJ1-1|NA
CASSPQGGAGGTEAFF
TGTGCCAGCAGCCCCCAGGGTGGGGCAGGGGGCACTGAAGCTTTCTTT
>NA|14|TRBV19|TRBJ1-2|NA
CASSIGTVSYGYTF
TGTGCCAGTAGTATAGGGACAGTCAGCTATGGCTACACCTTC
>NA|15|TRBV19|TRBJ2-5|NA
CASSMMLQGQETQYF
TGTGCCAGTAGTATGATGCTGCAGGGGCAAGAGACCCAGTACTTC
>NA|19|TRBV2|TRBJ2-7|NA
CASGLWAGTPKGSSYEQYF
TGTGCCAGCGGGCTTTGGGCGGGAACCCCCAAAGGCAGCTCCTACGAGCAGTACTTC
>NA|14|TRBV11-2|TRBJ1-5|NA
CASSSYGDYQPQHF
TGTGCCAGCAGCTCGTACGGGGATTATCAGCCCCAGCATTTT
>TRBD1|15|TRBV30|TRBJ1-5|NA
CAWTGQGLGNQPQHF
TGTGCCTGGACGGGACAGGGGTTGGGGAATCAGCCCCAGCATTTT
>NA|16|TRBV5-1|TRBJ2-7|NA
CASSGGRDSLLDEQYF
TGCGCCAGCAGCGGGGGCCGGGACTCCCTTCTTGACGAGCAGTACTTC
>NA|15|TRBV4-1|TRBJ2-3|NA
CASSQAGTPGDTQYF
TGCGCCAGCAGCCAAGCGGGGACCCCAGGGGATACGCAGTATTTT
>NA|16|TRBV4-1|TRBJ2-7|NA
CASSQDLAVSSYEQYF
TGCGCCAGCAGCCAAGATCTCGCGGTCAGCTCCTACGAGCAGTACTTC
>TRBD2|14|TRBV5-1|TRBJ2-7|NA
CASSFGTSEYEQYF
TGCGCCAGCAGCTTTGGGACTAGCGAGTACGAGCAGTACTTC
>NA|13|TRBV5-1|TRBJ2-7|once
CASSLSTGYEQYF
TGCGCCAGCAGCTTGTCGACGGGGTACGAGCAGTACTTC
>TRBD2|13|TRBV30|TRBJ2-1|NA
CAWEGLAGDEQFF
TGTGCCTGGGAGGGGTTAGCGGGCGATGAGCAGTTCTTC
>TRBD1|14|TRBV5-1|TRBJ2-7|NA
CASSIGQGAYEQYF
TGCGCCAGCAGCATCGGACAGGGAGCCTACGAGCAGTACTTC
>NA|18|TRBV28|TRBJ2-6|NA
CASSMVSLTQSRANVLTF
TGTGCCAGCAGTATGGTTAGCTTGACACAAAGTCGGGCCAACGTCCTGACTTTC
>NA|16|TRBV6-6|TRBJ2-3|NA
CASSYSRGVVTDTQYF
TGTGCCAGCAGTTACTCGCGGGGTGTAGTCACAGATACGCAGTATTTT
>TRBD2|15|TRBV27|TRBJ2-7|NA
CASSFRAGGSYEQYF
TGTGCCAGCAGTTTCCGCGCGGGAGGATCCTACGAGCAGTACTTC
>NA|16|TRBV19|TRBJ1-4|NA
CASSIDSAAPNEKLFF
TGTGCCAGTAGTATAGATTCGGCGGCCCCTAATGAAAAACTGTTTTTT
>NA|13|TRBV10-1|TRBJ1-4|NA
CASTGHLNEKLFF
TGCGCCAGCACCGGACATCTTAATGAAAAACTGTTTTTT
>NA|16|TRBV19|TRBJ1-2|NA
CASSSLLRTAHYGYTF
TGTGCCAGTAGTTCTTTACTACGGACGGCTCACTATGGCTACACCTTC
>NA|15|TRBV19|TRBJ1-3|NA
CASTPRGTSGNTIYF
TGTGCCAGTACCCCCCGCGGCACCTCTGGAAACACCATATATTTT
>NA|14|TRBV9|TRBJ2-2|NA
CASSAGTRTGELFF
TGTGCCAGCAGCGCCGGGACACGTACCGGGGAGCTGTTTTTT
>TRBD1|14|TRBV18|TRBJ2-4|NA
CASSDGPGGVIQYF
TGTGCCAGCTCAGACGGACCAGGGGGCGTCATTCAGTACTTC
>NA|13|TRBV7-9|TRBJ1-3|NA
CASRESSGNTIYF
TGTGCCAGCAGAGAGAGCTCTGGAAACACCATATATTTT
>TRBD1|15|TRBV28|TRBJ2-5|few
CASSSWTGLQETQYF
TGTGCCAGCAGTTCCTGGACAGGGCTCCAAGAGACCCAGTACTTC
>NA|14|TRBV6-6|TRBJ2-7|NA
CASTLDREAYEQYF
TGTGCCAGCACCCTCGACAGGGAGGCTTACGAGCAGTACTTC
>TRBD2|18|TRBV6-4|TRBJ2-1|few
CASSPGTSGRGSYNEQFF
TGTGCCAGCAGTCCCGGGACTAGCGGGAGGGGGTCCTACAATGAGCAGTTCTTC
>TRBD2|14|TRBV6-6|TRBJ2-1|NA
CASHDGGRAYEQFF
TGTGCCAGTCACGACGGCGGGAGGGCCTATGAGCAGTTCTTC
>NA|12|TRBV18|TRBJ1-1|NA
CASSEGRSEAFF
TGTGCCAGCTCAGAGGGAAGGTCTGAAGCTTTCTTT
>TRBD1|16|TRBV30|TRBJ2-2|NA
CAWSVGTAKNTGELFF
TGTGCCTGGAGTGTTGGGACAGCTAAGAACACCGGGGAGCTGTTTTTT
>NA|13|TRBV7-4|TRBJ2-1|NA
CASGRASGNEQFF
TGTGCCAGCGGTCGCGCGTCAGGCAATGAGCAGTTCTTC
>TRBD2|18|TRBV15|TRBJ2-7|NA
CATSRALPTSGSSYEQYF
TGTGCCACCAGCAGAGCCCTCCCAACTAGCGGGAGTAGCTACGAGCAGTACTTC
>TRBD2|14|TRBV6-5|TRBJ2-5|NA
CASSWTSEGETQYF
TGTGCCAGCAGTTGGACTAGCGAGGGTGAGACCCAGTACTTC
>TRBD1|16|TRBV7-2|TRBJ2-3|NA
CASSLGGGTSTDTQYF
TGTGCCAGCAGCTTAGGAGGGGGCACGAGCACAGATACGCAGTATTTT
>TRBD2|11|TRBV5-1|TRBJ2-3|NA
CASSLGLAQYF
TGCGCCAGCAGCTTAGGACTAGCACAGTATTTT
>TRBD2|16|TRBV2|TRBJ2-3|once
CASTPRTSGRGGTQYF
TGTGCCAGCACCCCGAGGACTAGCGGGAGAGGCGGTACGCAGTATTTT